The rows below give T cell receptor beta chains drawn from one sample of a study of monozygotic twins with inflammatory bowel disease. TCRdb re-analyzed the 5' RACE reads; it lists each CDR3 protein once, without DNA. Reported are under 150,000 distinct CDR3 sequences; the ten largest clones contain 2.4%. The sample taken for sequencing was blood. The source of these receptors is a human donor with ulcerative colitis or Crohn's disease, or a healthy co-twin of an affected twin (not recorded which). Each CDR3 is given with its conserved first and last residue.

V,J,CDR3
TRBV6-5,TRBJ2-7,CASSYGASGGDFSYEQYF
TRBV29-1,TRBJ2-3,CSVEEGRSSTDTQYF
TRBV20-1,TRBJ1-4,CSAHQGAQNEKLFF
TRBV4-3,TRBJ1-4,CASSQGGLGRYEKLFF
TRBV5-1,TRBJ2-7,CASSFPGAYEQYF
TRBV5-4,TRBJ1-4,CASSLSTRSNEKLFF
TRBV12-3/TRBV12-4,TRBJ2-2,CASTFIITGELFF
TRBV24-1,TRBJ2-1,CATMGQGADEQFF
TRBV12-3/TRBV12-4,TRBJ1-1,CASSNRGMNTEAFF
TRBV5-1,TRBJ2-3,CASSVDPGLADTQYF
TRBV5-1,TRBJ2-3,CASSPGTATDTQYF
TRBV5-1,TRBJ2-7,CASSLWDRGPYEQYF
TRBV20-1,TRBJ2-7,CSALGQGLGWDSYEQYF
TRBV28,TRBJ2-5,CASSLSLRRSYF
TRBV5-5,TRBJ2-1,CASSPPAMSGEQFF
TRBV20-1,TRBJ1-5,CSAMETAIQPQHF
TRBV10-3,TRBJ2-1,CAISESNSGLAGPRDEQFF
TRBV5-1,TRBJ2-7,CASSLYPSGTLYEQYF
TRBV4-2,TRBJ2-1,CASSLNLGRVGGEQFF
TRBV24-1,TRBJ2-1,CATSQPGTQGFNEQFF
TRBV20-1,TRBJ2-1,CSAITRGQRFFNEQFF
TRBV7-2,TRBJ2-3,CASSLGWRGSTDTQYF
TRBV20-1,TRBJ1-6,CSATGTPGRYNSPLHF
TRBV6-1,TRBJ1-3,CASSDRASGNTIYF
TRBV20-1,TRBJ2-7,CSATTGREQYF
TRBV6-2/TRBV6-3,TRBJ2-1,CASRPSGGSYNKQFF
TRBV7-2,TRBJ2-3,CASSKRDRRGDTQYF
TRBV7-3,TRBJ2-1,CASSLASRGRGNEQFF